This T cell receptor beta chain is from a study of OX40 agonist ivuxolimab in advanced cancers. V was clipped by 1 base and J by 7 bases, with 13 bases between them. The CDR3 is made up of 13 amino acids. Germline loops: CDR1 GTSNPN, CDR2 SVGIG (reference sequence). Clones were sequenced by immunoSEQ multiplex PCR, and TCRdb holds only the in-frame ones, with some missing. The table lists roughly 71,000 clones, 80% to 90% of them singletons, with around 1.6% in the top ten. Material: CD4+ or CD8+ T cells sorted from blood, obtained in a trial of the OX40 agonist ivuxolimab. V is TRBV30 and J is TRBJ1-2, with a weak D call TRBD1 (5 bases). This TCR came from an adult with an advanced solid tumor such as melanoma, head and neck, liver or kidney cancer. The CDR3 is CAWSEGFSGGYTF. The CDR3 DNA reads as TGTGCCTGGAGTGAGGGGTTTTCGGGTGGCTACACCTTC.